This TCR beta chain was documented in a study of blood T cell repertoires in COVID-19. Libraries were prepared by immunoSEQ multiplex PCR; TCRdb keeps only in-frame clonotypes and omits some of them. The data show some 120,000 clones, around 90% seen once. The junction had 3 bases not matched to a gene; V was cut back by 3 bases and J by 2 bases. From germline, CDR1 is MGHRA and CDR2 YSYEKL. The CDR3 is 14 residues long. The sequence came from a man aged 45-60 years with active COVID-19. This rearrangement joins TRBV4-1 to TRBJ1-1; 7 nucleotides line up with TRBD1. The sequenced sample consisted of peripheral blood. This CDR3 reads CASSHDRANTEAFF. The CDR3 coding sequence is TGCGCCAGCAGCCATGACAGGGCCAACACTGAAGCTTTCTTT.